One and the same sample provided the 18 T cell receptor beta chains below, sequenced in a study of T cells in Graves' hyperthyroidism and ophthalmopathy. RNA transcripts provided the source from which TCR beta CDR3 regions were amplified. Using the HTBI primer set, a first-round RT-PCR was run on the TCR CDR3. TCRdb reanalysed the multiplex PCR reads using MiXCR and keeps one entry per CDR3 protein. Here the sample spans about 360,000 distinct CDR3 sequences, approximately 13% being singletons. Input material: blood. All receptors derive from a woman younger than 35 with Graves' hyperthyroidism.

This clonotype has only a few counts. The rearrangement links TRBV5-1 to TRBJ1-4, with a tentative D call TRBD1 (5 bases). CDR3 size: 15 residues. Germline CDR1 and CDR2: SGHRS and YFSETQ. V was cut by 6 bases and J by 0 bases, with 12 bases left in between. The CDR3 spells CASKGLAATNEKLFF. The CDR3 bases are TGCGCCAGCAAGGGGTTAGCTGCAACTAATGAAAAACTGTTTTTT.

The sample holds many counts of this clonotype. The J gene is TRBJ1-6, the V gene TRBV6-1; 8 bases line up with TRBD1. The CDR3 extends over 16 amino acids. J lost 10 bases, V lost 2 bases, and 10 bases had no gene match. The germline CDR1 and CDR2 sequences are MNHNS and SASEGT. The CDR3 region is CASSERSGGGRSPLHF. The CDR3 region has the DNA TGTGCCAGCAGTGAACGATCAGGGGGCGGTCGGTCACCCCTCCACTTT.

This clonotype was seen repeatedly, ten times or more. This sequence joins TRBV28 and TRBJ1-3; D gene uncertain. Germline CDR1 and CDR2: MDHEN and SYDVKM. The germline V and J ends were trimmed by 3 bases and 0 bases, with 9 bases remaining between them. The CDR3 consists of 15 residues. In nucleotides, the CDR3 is TGTGCCAGCAGTTTGTCCGGACTCTCTGGAAACACCATATATTTT. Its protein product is CASSLSGLSGNTIYF.

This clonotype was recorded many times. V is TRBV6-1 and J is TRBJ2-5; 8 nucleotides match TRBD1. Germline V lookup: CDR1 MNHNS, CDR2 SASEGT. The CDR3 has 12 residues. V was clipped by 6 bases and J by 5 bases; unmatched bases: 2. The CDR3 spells CASSRGQETQYF. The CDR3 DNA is TGTGCCAGCAGCAGGGGGCAGGAGACCCAGTACTTC.

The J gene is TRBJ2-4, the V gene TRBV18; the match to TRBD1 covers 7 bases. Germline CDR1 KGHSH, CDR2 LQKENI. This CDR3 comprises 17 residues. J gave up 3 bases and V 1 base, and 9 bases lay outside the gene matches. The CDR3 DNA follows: TGTGCCAGCTCACCACGGGGGCCCGGGACAGACAAAAACATTCAGTACTTC. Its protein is CASSPRGPGTDKNIQYF.

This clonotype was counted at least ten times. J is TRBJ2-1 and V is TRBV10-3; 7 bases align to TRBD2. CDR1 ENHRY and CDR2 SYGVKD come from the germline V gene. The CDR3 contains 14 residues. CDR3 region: CACGRARDYNEQFF. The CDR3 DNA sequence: TGTGCATGTGGGAGGGCTAGGGACTACAATGAGCAGTTCTTC.

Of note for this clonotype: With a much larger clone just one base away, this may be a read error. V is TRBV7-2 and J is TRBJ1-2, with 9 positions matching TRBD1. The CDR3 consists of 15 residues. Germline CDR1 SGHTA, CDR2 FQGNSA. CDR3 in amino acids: CANSLVTGQGHGYTF. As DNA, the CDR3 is TGTGCCAACAGCTTAGTTACGGGACAGGGTCACGGCTACACCTTC.

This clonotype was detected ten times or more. This CDR3 reads CASSIQGWGNTEAFF. In DNA, the CDR3 is TGTGCCAGTAGTATCCAAGGTTGGGGAAACACTGAAGCTTTCTTT. The V call is TRBV19, the J call TRBJ1-1; D not resolved. Germline values: CDR1 LNHDA, CDR2 SQIVND (reference sequence). CDR3 length: 15 residues. V was clipped by 3 bases and J by 2 bases, with 13 bases between them. Together with reference TRBV19 and TRBJ1-1, the CDR3 gives the full variable domain: DGGITQSPKYLFRKEGQNVTLSCEQNLNHDAMYWYRQDPGQGLRLIYYSQIVNDFQKGDIAEGYSVSREKKESFPLTVTSAQKNPTAFYLCASSIQGWGNTEAFFGQGTRLTVV.

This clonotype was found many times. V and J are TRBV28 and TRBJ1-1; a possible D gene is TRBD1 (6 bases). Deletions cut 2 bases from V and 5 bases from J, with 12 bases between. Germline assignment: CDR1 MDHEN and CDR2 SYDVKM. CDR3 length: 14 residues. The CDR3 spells CASSLTGAGTEAFF. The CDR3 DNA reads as TGTGCCAGCAGTTTAACGGGGGCGGGGACTGAAGCTTTCTTT.

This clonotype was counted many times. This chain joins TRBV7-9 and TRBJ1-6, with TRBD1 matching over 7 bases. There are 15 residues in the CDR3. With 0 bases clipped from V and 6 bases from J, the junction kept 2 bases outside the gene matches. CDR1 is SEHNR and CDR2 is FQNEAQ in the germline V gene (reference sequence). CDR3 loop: CASSLARQGNSPLHF. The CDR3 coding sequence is TGTGCCAGCAGCTTAGCTCGACAGGGTAATTCACCCCTCCACTTT.

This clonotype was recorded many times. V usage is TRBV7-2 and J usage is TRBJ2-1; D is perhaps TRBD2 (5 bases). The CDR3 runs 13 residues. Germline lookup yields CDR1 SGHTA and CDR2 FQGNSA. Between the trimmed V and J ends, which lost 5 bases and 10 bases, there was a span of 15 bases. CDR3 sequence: CASSRNGPGEQFF. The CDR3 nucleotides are TGTGCCAGCAGCCGTAACGGGCCGGGGGAGCAGTTCTTC.

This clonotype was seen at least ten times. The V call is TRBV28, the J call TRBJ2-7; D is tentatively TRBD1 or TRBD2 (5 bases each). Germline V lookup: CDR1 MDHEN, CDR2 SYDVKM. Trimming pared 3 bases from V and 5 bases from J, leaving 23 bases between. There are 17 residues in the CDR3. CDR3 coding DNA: TGTGCCAGCAGTTTCCGCATTGGACCGGGACCGAAAGACGAGCAGTACTTC. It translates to CASSFRIGPGPKDEQYF.

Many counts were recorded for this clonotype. CDR3 sequence reads: CASRQGAGNTEAFF. CDR3 DNA: TGTGCCAGCCGTCAGGGGGCGGGAAACACTGAAGCTTTCTTT. The chain joins TRBV6-1 to TRBJ1-1; 8 bases agree with TRBD1. In germline, CDR1 is MNHNS, CDR2 SASEGT. V lost 8 bases and J lost 2; bases outside the gene matches: 7. The CDR3 consists of 14 residues.

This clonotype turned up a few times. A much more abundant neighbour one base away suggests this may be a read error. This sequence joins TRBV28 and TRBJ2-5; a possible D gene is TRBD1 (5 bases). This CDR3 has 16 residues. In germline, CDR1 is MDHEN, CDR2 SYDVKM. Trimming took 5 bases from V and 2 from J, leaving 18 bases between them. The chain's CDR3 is CASSPGSAAGQETQYF. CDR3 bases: TGTGCCAGCAGTCCAGGGTCGGCGGCAGGTCAAGAGACCCAGTACTTC.

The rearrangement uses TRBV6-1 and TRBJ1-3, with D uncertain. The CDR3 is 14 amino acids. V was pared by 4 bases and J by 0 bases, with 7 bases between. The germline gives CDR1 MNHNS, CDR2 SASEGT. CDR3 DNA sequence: TGTGCCAGCAGTGTGATGGACTCTGGAAACACCATATATTTT. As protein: CASSVMDSGNTIYF.

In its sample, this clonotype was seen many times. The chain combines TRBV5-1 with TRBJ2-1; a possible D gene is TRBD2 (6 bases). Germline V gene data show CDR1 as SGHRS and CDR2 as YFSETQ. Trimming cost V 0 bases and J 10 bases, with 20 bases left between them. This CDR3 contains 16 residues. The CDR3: CASSLAEPRRVREQFF. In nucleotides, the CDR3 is TGCGCCAGCAGCTTGGCCGAGCCGAGGAGGGTCCGGGAGCAGTTCTTC. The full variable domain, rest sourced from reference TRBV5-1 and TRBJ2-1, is KAGVTQTPRYLIKTRGQQVTLSCSPISGHRSVSWYQQTPGQGLQFLFEYFSETQRNKGNFPGRFSGRQFSNSRSEMNVSTLELGDSALYLCASSLAEPRRVREQFFGPGTRLTVL.

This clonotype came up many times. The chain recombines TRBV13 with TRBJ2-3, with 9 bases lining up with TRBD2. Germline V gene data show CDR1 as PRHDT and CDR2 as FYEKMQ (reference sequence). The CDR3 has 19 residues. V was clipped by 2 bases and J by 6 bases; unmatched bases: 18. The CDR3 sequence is CASSLRPYQVAGDSDTQYF. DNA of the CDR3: TGTGCCAGCAGCTTAAGGCCCTACCAAGTAGCGGGAGATAGCGATACGCAGTATTTT.

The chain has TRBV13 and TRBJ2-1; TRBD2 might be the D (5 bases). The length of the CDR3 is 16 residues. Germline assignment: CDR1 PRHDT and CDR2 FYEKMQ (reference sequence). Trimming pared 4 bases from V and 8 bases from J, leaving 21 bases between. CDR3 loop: CASSSALETFGYEQFF. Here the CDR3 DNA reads TGTGCCAGCAGCTCAGCACTAGAAACATTTGGCTATGAGCAGTTCTTC.